The 8 T cell receptor beta chains below come from one sample, sequenced in a study of shared clonotypes between healthy human individuals. TCRdb's table, derived via immunoSEQ multiplex PCR, lists solely in-frame clones and lacks some. This table has about 530,000 clones, about 80% appearing once. The specimen was PBMCs. These receptors came from a woman aged 40 to 55 in good health. Some clones in this sample may be carry-over from other donors' samples.

This chain connects TRBV28 to TRBJ2-1; D might be TRBD2 (6 bases). V was shortened by 3 bases and J by 0 bases, with 15 bases between the two germline ends. This CDR3 spans 17 amino acids. Germline CDR1 MDHEN, CDR2 SYDVKM. CDR3 sequence (DNA): TGTGCCAGCAGTTTTTCTCTGGCGGGGCGCTCCTACAATGAGCAGTTCTTC. It is translated as CASSFSLAGRSYNEQFF.

This rearrangement joins TRBV6-1 to TRBJ2-3; tentatively, D is TRBD2 (6 bases). CDR3 length equals 15 residues. CDR1 is MNHNS and CDR2 is SASEGT in the germline V gene. The V and J ends lost 1 base and 7 bases respectively, with 15 bases between them. The CDR3 reads CASSEVRDGGNTQYF. CDR3 in DNA: TGTGCCAGCAGTGAAGTCCGGGACGGGGGAAATACGCAGTATTTT.

Concerning this clone itself: The sample has other DNA sequences that encode this CDR3 too. The V and J genes are TRBV11-2 and TRBJ2-2; no definite D call. From germline, CDR1 is SGHAT and CDR2 FQNNGV. The germline V and J ends were trimmed by 5 bases and 1 base, with 8 bases remaining between them. The CDR3 loop spans 14 amino acids. The CDR3 DNA follows: TGTGCCAGCAGCCTCGGCCAGAACACCGGGGAGCTGTTTTTT. It translates to CASSLGQNTGELFF.

The CDR3 bases are TGCGCCAGCAGCCAAGACAGCGCAGATACGCAGTATTTT. Translating gives CASSQDSADTQYF. The V call is TRBV4-1, the J call TRBJ2-3; D call uncertain. Trimming removed 0 bases from V and 4 bases from J, with 5 bases in between. The germline V gene has CDR1 MGHRA and CDR2 YSYEKL. This CDR3 is built from 13 residues.

J is TRBJ2-7 and V is TRBV11-2, with 13 bases fitting TRBD2. The germline V gene encodes CDR1 SGHAT and CDR2 FQNNGV. The CDR3 sequence is 16 residues long. Trimming removed 5 bases from V and 6 bases from J; junction bases left unmatched: 10. The chain's CDR3 is CASSPRLAGGRGEQYF. CDR3 DNA sequence: TGTGCCAGCAGCCCCCGACTAGCGGGGGGCCGGGGCGAGCAGTACTTC.

The chain recombines TRBV7-3 with TRBJ2-3; D is unresolved. Trimming took 3 bases from V and 3 from J, leaving 10 bases between them. Germline V gene data show CDR1 as SGHTA and CDR2 as FQGTGA. The CDR3 has 14 residues. This CDR3 is CASSLAPATDTQYF. CDR3 nucleotide sequence: TGTGCCAGCAGCTTGGCCCCCGCGACAGATACGCAGTATTTT. The complete variable domain, with remaining parts taken from reference TRBV7-3 and TRBJ2-3, reads GAGVSQTPSNKVTEKGKYVELRCDPISGHTALYWYRQSLGQGPEFLIYFQGTGAADDSGLPNDRFFAVRPEGSVSTLKIQRTERGDSAVYLCASSLAPATDTQYFGPGTRLTVL.

The rearrangement joins TRBV19 to TRBJ2-6; TRBD1 aligns across 7 bases. The CDR3 is 16 residues long. Germline CDR1 reads LNHDA; CDR2 reads SQIVND (reference sequence). Unmatched junction bases numbered 6, after V lost 4 bases and J lost 3 bases. The CDR3: CASSTLNRGGANVLTF. CDR3 DNA sequence: TGTGCCAGTAGTACCCTAAACAGGGGTGGGGCCAACGTCCTGACTTTC.

This clone appeared a single time. The chain recombines TRBV5-4 with TRBJ2-2; 8 bases are a match to TRBD2. This CDR3 spans 18 amino acids. V was pared by 1 base and J by 1 base, with 9 bases of the junction left unmatched. Germline loops: CDR1 SGHNT, CDR2 YYREEE (reference sequence). CDR3 coding DNA: TGTGCCAGCAGCTTGCTAGGCCTAGCGGGCCTGAACACCGGGGAGCTGTTTTTT. It codes for CASSLLGLAGLNTGELFF.